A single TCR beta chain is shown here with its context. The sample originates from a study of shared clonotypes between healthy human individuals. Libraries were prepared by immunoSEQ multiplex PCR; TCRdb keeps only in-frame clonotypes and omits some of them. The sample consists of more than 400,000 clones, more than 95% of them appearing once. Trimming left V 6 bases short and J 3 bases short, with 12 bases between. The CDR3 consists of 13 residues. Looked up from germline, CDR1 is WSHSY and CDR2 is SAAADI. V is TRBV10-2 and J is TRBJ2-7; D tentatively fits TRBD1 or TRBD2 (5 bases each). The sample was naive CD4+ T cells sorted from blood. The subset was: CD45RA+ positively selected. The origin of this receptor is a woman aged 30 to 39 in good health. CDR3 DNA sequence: TGCGCCAGCAGCCGGGACCGCCGCTACGAGCAGTACTTC. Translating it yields CASSRDRRYEQYF.